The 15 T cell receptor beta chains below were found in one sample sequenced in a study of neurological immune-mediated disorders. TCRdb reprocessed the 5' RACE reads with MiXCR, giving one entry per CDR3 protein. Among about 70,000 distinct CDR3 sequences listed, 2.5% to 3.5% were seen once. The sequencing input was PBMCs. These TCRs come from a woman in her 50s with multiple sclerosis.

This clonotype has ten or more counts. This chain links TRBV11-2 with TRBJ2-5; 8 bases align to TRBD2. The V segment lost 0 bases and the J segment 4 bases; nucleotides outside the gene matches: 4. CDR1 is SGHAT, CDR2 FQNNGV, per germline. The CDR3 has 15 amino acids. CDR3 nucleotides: TGTGCCAGCAGCTTAGAAAGGCTAGCGGGAGAGACCCAGTACTTC. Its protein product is CASSLERLAGETQYF.

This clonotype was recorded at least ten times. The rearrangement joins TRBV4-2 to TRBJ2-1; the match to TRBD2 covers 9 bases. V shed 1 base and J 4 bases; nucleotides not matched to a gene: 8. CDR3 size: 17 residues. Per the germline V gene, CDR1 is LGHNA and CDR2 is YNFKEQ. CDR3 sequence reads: CASSQVGFAGGYNEQFF. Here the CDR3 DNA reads TGTGCCAGCAGCCAAGTGGGGTTCGCGGGGGGGTACAATGAGCAGTTCTTC.

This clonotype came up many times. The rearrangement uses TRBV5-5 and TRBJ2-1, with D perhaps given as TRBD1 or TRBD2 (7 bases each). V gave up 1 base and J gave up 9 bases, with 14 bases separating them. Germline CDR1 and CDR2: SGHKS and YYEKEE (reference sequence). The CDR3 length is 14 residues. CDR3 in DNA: TGTGCCAGCAGCTTGTGGCAGGGGGAGGGTGAGCAGTTCTTC. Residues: CASSLWQGEGEQFF.

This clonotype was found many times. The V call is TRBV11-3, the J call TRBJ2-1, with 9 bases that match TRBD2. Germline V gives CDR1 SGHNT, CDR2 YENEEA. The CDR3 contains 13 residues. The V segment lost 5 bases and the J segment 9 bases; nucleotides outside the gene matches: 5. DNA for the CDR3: TGTGCCAGCAGCGGGACTAGCTCGGCTGAGCAGTTCTTC. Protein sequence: CASSGTSSAEQFF.

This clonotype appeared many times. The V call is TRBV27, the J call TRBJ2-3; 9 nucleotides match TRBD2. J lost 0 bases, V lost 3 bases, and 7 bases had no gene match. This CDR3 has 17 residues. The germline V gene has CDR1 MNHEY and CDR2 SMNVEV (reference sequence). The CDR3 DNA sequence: TGTGCCAGCAGTTTTGGGCGGGGGGGTCCAAGCACAGATACGCAGTATTTT. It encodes CASSFGRGGPSTDTQYF.

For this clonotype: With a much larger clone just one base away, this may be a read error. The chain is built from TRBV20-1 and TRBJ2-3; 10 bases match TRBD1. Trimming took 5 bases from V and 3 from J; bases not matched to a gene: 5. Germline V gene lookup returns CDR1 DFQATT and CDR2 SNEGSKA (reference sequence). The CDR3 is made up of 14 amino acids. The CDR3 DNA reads TGCAGTGCTGCACCGGGACAGGGGACAGATACGCAGTATTTT. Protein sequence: CSAAPGQGTDTQYF.

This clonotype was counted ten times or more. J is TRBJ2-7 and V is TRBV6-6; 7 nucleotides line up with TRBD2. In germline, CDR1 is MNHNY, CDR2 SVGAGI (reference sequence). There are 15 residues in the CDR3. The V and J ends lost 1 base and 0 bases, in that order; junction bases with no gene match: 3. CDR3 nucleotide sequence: TGTGCCAGCAGTTACTTGTCGGGGGGCTCCTACGAGCAGTACTTC. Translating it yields CASSYLSGGSYEQYF.

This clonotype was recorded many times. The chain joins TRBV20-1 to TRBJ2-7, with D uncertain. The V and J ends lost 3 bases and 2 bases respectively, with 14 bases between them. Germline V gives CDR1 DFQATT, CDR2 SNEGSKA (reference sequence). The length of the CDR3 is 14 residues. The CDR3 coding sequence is TGCAGTGCTAGCCGGCTAGTAACCACCTACGAGCAGTACTTC. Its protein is CSASRLVTTYEQYF.

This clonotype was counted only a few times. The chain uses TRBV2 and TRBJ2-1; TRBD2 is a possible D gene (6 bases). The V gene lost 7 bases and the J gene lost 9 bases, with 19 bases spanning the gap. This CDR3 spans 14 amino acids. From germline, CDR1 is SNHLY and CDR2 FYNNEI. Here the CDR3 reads CASTQLVVGGEQFF. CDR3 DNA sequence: TGTGCCAGCACCCAACTGGTAGTGGGGGGTGAGCAGTTCTTC.

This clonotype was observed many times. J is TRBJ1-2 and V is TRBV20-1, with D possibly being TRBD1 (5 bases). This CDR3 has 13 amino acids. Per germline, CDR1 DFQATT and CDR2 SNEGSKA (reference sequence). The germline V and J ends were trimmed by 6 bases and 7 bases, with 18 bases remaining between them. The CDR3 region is CSAVFGGDLGYTF. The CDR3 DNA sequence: TGCAGTGCAGTATTTGGGGGGGACCTTGGCTACACCTTC.

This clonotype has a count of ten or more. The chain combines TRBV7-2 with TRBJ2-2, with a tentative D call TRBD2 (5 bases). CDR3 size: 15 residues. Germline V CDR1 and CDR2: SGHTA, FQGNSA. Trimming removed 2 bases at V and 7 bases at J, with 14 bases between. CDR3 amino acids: CASSLTGLPIGELFF. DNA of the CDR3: TGTGCCAGCAGCTTAACCGGACTCCCCATCGGGGAGCTGTTTTTT.

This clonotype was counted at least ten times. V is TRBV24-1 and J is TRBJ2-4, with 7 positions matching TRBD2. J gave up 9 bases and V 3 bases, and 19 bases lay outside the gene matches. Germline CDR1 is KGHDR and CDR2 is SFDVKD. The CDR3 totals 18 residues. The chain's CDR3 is CATSDGKASGPWRGIQYF. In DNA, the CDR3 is TGTGCCACCAGTGATGGAAAGGCTAGCGGCCCGTGGCGGGGCATTCAGTACTTC.

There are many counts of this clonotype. The CDR3 coding sequence is TGTGCCAGCTCACCATCTCAAGGCGCTGAAGCTTTCTTT. Its translation is CASSPSQGAEAFF. The V gene is TRBV18, the J gene TRBJ1-1; D is uncertain. The CDR3 spans 13 residues. Germline loops: CDR1 KGHSH, CDR2 LQKENI. V lost 2 bases and J 6 bases, leaving 10 bases between the germline ends.

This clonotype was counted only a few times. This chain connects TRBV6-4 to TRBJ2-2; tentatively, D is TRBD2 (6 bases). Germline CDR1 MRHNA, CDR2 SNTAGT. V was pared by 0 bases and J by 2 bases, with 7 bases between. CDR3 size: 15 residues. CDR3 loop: CASSDSGGNTGELFF. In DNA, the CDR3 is TGTGCCAGCAGTGACTCGGGGGGAAACACCGGGGAGCTGTTTTTT.

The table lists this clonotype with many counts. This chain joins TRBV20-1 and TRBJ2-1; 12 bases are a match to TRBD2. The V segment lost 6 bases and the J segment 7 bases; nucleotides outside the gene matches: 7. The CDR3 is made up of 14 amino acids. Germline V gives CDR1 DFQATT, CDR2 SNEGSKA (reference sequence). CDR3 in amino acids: CSAQTSGRRNEQFF. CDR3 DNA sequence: TGCAGTGCGCAGACTAGCGGGAGAAGAAATGAGCAGTTCTTC.